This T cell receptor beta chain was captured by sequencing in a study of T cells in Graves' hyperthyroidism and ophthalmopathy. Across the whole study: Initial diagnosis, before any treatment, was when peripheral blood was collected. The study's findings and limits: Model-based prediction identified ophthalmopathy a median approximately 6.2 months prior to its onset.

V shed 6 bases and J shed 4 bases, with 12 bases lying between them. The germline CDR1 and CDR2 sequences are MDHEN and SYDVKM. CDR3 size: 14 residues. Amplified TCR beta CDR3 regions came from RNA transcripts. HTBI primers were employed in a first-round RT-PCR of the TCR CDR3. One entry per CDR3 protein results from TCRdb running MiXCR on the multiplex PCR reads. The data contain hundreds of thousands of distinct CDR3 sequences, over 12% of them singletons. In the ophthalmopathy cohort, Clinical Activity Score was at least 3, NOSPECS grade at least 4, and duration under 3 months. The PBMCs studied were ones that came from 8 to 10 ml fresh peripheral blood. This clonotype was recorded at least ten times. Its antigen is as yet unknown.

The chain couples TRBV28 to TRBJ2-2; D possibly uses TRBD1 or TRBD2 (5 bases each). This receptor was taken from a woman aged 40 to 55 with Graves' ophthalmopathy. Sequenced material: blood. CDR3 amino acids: CASSIRGLTGELFF. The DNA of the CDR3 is TGTGCCAGCAGCATCCGGGGCCTCACCGGGGAGCTGTTTTTT.